This entry lists 27 T cell receptor beta chains sequenced from one sample in a study of T cell repertoires in cytomegalovirus infection (dated by TCRdb to between 2018 and 2021). The sequencer listed for this sample is Illumina HiSeq 1500. TCRdb handled the public reads itself, with Q25 trimming in fastp and clone calling in MiXCR, and kept productive beta chains. Identical CDR3 proteins give one entry, which carries the most common genes and DNA. Across this sample there are about 46,000 distinct CDR3 sequences, with approximately 22% seen only once. About a fifth of the sample belongs to the ten largest clones. Antigens of these TCRs are unknown. Sequenced sample: PBMCs, sequenced either directly or after in vitro stimulation (not recorded which). These receptors were collected from a human donor in good health (CMV status not recorded). Some clones in this sample may be carry-over from other donors' samples.

This clonotype was detected only a few times. The V and J genes are TRBV5-4 and TRBJ2-5; no reliable D call. CDR1 and CDR2 from the germline V gene are SGHNT and YYREEE (reference sequence). The CDR3 extends over 15 amino acids. V was trimmed by 0 bases and J by 2 bases, leaving 11 bases between them. This CDR3 is CASSLDPMGQETQYF. CDR3 nucleotides: TGTGCCAGCAGCTTGGACCCCATGGGGCAAGAGACCCAGTACTTC.

The chain employs TRBV7-6 and TRBJ2-7, with 10 bases matching TRBD2. CDR3 length equals 15 residues. The V gene end was trimmed by 5 bases and the J gene end by 3 bases; junction bases not matched to a gene: 7. Germline V gene sequence: CDR1 SGHVS, CDR2 FNYEAQ. The CDR3 loop is CASSRGLAAYYEQYF. CDR3 coding DNA: TGTGCCAGCAGCAGAGGACTAGCGGCTTACTACGAGCAGTACTTC.

This clonotype appeared many times. The chain joins TRBV10-3 to TRBJ2-5; the D gene is possibly TRBD2 (6 bases). CDR3 length: 15 residues. Per germline, CDR1 ENHRY and CDR2 SYGVKD. V dropped 3 bases and J dropped 4 bases, with 15 bases sitting between them. CDR3 sequence reads: CAISEQLAGGETQYF. The DNA for the CDR3 is TGTGCCATCAGTGAACAACTAGCCGGGGGAGAGACCCAGTACTTC.

This clonotype was counted many times. The V gene is TRBV28, the J gene TRBJ2-1; TRBD2 matches 7 bases. J was trimmed by 2 bases and V by 7 bases; bases with no gene match: 2. Germline V lookup: CDR1 MDHEN, CDR2 SYDVKM. The CDR3 runs 13 residues. In DNA, the CDR3 is TGTGCCAGCACTAGCGGCGCCTACAATGAGCAGTTCTTC. It encodes CASTSGAYNEQFF.

This clonotype was counted many times. V gene TRBV11-2 combines with J gene TRBJ2-2, with D hard to call. V lost 2 bases and J 4 bases, leaving 5 bases between the germline ends. Germline V gives CDR1 SGHAT, CDR2 FQNNGV. The length of the CDR3 is 13 residues. CDR3 bases: TGTGCCAGCAGCTTACGTCCCACCGGGGAGCTGTTTTTT. This sequence encodes CASSLRPTGELFF.

The chain uses TRBV27 and TRBJ1-1; D remains unclear. The V and J ends lost 5 bases and 4 bases respectively, with 14 bases between them. Germline V lookup: CDR1 MNHEY, CDR2 SMNVEV (reference sequence). There are 14 residues in the CDR3. CDR3: CASSPYLLGTEAFF. CDR3 sequence (DNA): TGTGCCAGCAGTCCATATTTATTGGGCACTGAAGCTTTCTTT.

In its sample, this clonotype was seen many times. The rearrangement uses TRBV7-6 and TRBJ2-3, with 8 bases lining up with TRBD1. CDR1 SGHVS and CDR2 FNYEAQ come from the germline V gene. The CDR3 has 16 amino acids. The V and J ends lost 2 bases and 2 bases, in that order; junction bases with no gene match: 6. The CDR3 is CASSLKPGQATDTQYF. The DNA for the CDR3 is TGTGCCAGCAGCTTAAAGCCGGGACAGGCCACAGATACGCAGTATTTT.

The sample holds a few counts of this clonotype. The genes are TRBV7-9 and TRBJ1-2; D is perhaps TRBD1 (5 bases). CDR3 length equals 14 residues. Germline V gives CDR1 SEHNR, CDR2 FQNEAQ (reference sequence). V dropped 8 bases and J dropped 0 bases, with 13 bases sitting between them. The CDR3 region has the DNA TGTGCCAGCGGGGGGGGAAAGGCTAACTATGGCTACACCTTC. The encoded protein is CASGGGKANYGYTF.

The chain carries TRBV7-6 and TRBJ2-3; the D is unclear. Trimming took off 0 bases at V and 2 bases at J, with 6 bases between the two ends. The germline V gene has CDR1 SGHVS and CDR2 FNYEAQ. The CDR3 extends over 14 amino acids. CDR3 bases: TGTGCCAGCAGCTTAGCAGAGGCCACAGATACGCAGTATTTT. It encodes CASSLAEATDTQYF.

This clonotype has a count of ten or more. The chain couples TRBV11-2 to TRBJ2-3; D call uncertain. Germline CDR1 reads SGHAT; CDR2 reads FQNNGV. The CDR3 totals 14 residues. V lost 4 bases and J 3 bases, leaving 11 bases between the germline ends. DNA of the CDR3: TGTGCCAGCAGCTACGCGAGTCTTACAGATACGCAGTATTTT. It translates to CASSYASLTDTQYF.

There are many counts of this clonotype. Here the CDR3 reads CASTALKNTEAFF. The CDR3 DNA reads TGTGCCAGCACGGCGTTAAAGAACACTGAAGCTTTCTTT. The rearrangement links TRBV2 to TRBJ1-1; D uncertain. The CDR3 is made up of 13 amino acids. V lost 7 bases to trimming and J lost 1 base, with 10 bases between them. Germline CDR1 is SNHLY and CDR2 is FYNNEI. Complete variable domain (other parts from reference TRBV2 and TRBJ1-1): EPEVTQTPSHQVTQMGQEVILRCVPISNHLYFYWYRQILGQKVEFLVSFYNNEISEKSEIFDDQFSVERPDGSNFTLKIRSTKLEDSAMYFCASTALKNTEAFFGQGTRLTVV.

This clonotype was detected many times. The chain links TRBV12-3 or TRBV12-4 to TRBJ2-7; TRBD2 might be the D (6 bases). This CDR3 is 15 amino acids long. V shed 3 bases and J shed 7 bases, with 19 bases lying between them. CDR3 in amino acids: CASSFLGYGGYEQYF. The CDR3 bases are TGTGCCAGCAGTTTTCTGGGATACGGGGGTTATGAGCAGTACTTC.

The gene calls are TRBV2 and TRBJ2-7, with D possibly being TRBD1 (5 bases). V dropped 4 bases and J dropped 1 base, with 8 bases sitting between them. The CDR3 runs to 13 residues. Germline loops: CDR1 SNHLY, CDR2 FYNNEI. CDR3 DNA: TGTGCCAGCAGTGCGGACATTTCCTACGAGCAGTACTTC. Its translation is CASSADISYEQYF.

The sample holds many counts of this clonotype. The chain has TRBV5-1 and TRBJ2-1, with TRBD2 as a possible D gene (6 bases). Germline CDR1 SGHRS, CDR2 YFSETQ. The V end lost 2 bases, the J end lost 6 bases, and 15 bases lay between the germline ends. The CDR3 runs 15 residues. The CDR3 loop is CASSFRDGGINEQFF. Here the CDR3 DNA reads TGCGCCAGCAGCTTCCGGGACGGGGGTATCAATGAGCAGTTCTTC.

This clonotype was seen a handful of times. The J gene is TRBJ1-5, the V gene TRBV5-1, with a tentative D call TRBD1 (6 bases). This CDR3 spans 14 amino acids. The V and J ends lost 4 bases and 5 bases respectively, with 13 bases between them. Looked up from germline, CDR1 is SGHRS and CDR2 is YFSETQ. The DNA for the CDR3 is TGCGCCAGCAGCCCAACAGGGTACGATCAGCCCCAGCATTTT. Residues: CASSPTGYDQPQHF.

This clonotype was found many times. The rearrangement uses TRBV7-2 and TRBJ2-3; perhaps TRBD1 as D (6 bases). With 2 bases removed from V and 4 bases from J, the gap between germline ends came to 10 bases. This CDR3 comprises 14 residues. Per the germline V gene, CDR1 is SGHTA and CDR2 is FQGNSA. For the CDR3, the DNA is TGTGCCAGCAGCTTACGAACAGGGTCAGATACGCAGTATTTT. Translating gives CASSLRTGSDTQYF.

The J gene is TRBJ2-1, the V gene TRBV23-1, with D tentatively TRBD2 (6 bases). TRBV23-1 is an ORF, with its function uncertain. CDR3 length: 16 amino acids. V was pared by 3 bases and J by 3 bases, with 15 bases between. The CDR3: CASSHHRDSDYNEQFF. CDR3 nucleotide sequence: TGCGCCAGCAGTCACCACCGGGACTCCGACTACAATGAGCAGTTCTTC.

This clonotype showed up many times. This chain uses TRBV11-2 with TRBJ2-3; possibly TRBD1 or TRBD2 for D (5 bases each). V lost 4 bases and J lost 6, with 11 bases in between. This CDR3 is built from 13 residues. Germline V lookup: CDR1 SGHAT, CDR2 FQNNGV. The CDR3 region is CASSSTWGDTQYF. The CDR3 nucleotides are TGTGCCAGCAGCTCTACTTGGGGGGATACGCAGTATTTT.

This clonotype was picked up a small number of times. The rearrangement links TRBV5-4 to TRBJ1-6; D is possibly TRBD1 (6 bases). This CDR3 comprises 13 residues. CDR1 is SGHNT and CDR2 is YYREEE in the germline V gene (reference sequence). The germline V and J ends were trimmed by 4 bases and 7 bases, with 9 bases remaining between them. Here the CDR3 DNA reads TGTGCCAGCAGCCTAGGGGGAAATTCACCCCTCCACTTT. Translated, it gives CASSLGGNSPLHF.

The chain joins TRBV20-1 to TRBJ2-7, with D unresolved. Trimming pared 6 bases from V and 2 bases from J, leaving 8 bases between. Germline CDR1 reads DFQATT; CDR2 reads SNEGSKA (reference sequence). This CDR3 has 11 amino acids. The CDR3 nucleotides read TGCAGTGCCGTCCGAACCTACGAGCAGTACTTC. It translates to CSAVRTYEQYF.

About this clonotype itself: The junction departs from germline at one end; a sequencing error may be responsible. V and J are TRBV7-2 and TRBJ2-7; no clear D. The CDR3 totals 13 residues. In germline, CDR1 is SGHTA, CDR2 FQGNSA. This chain's CDR3 is CASSLRSAGEQHF. The CDR3 bases are TGTGCCAGCAGCTTAAGGTCCGCCGGCGAGCAGCACTTC. The whole variable domain, remainder taken from reference TRBV7-2 and TRBJ2-7, is GAGVSQSPSNKVTEKGKDVELRCDPISGHTALYWYRQSLGQGLEFLIYFQGNSAPDKSGLPSDRFSAERTGGSVSTLTIQRTQQEDSAVYLCASSLRSAGEQHFGPGTRLTVT.

The chain links TRBV6-2 or TRBV6-3 to TRBJ2-7; D gene ambiguous. In germline, CDR1 is MNHEY, CDR2 SVGEGT. V shed 0 bases and J shed 3 bases, with 12 bases lying between them. The CDR3 loop spans 15 amino acids. The CDR3 nucleotides are TGTGCCAGCAGTTACTCGGCGGCAGGCTACTACGAGCAGTACTTC. It encodes CASSYSAAGYYEQYF.

The chain joins TRBV20-1 to TRBJ2-7; 8 bases agree with TRBD1. The CDR3 spans 12 residues. Losses at the gene ends were 6 bases for V and 3 bases for J; bases not matched to a gene: 4. Per the germline V gene, CDR1 is DFQATT and CDR2 is SNEGSKA (reference sequence). The CDR3 DNA follows: TGCAGTGCCAAGGGACAGGACTACGAGCAGTACTTC. This gives the protein CSAKGQDYEQYF.

A few counts support this clonotype. V and J are TRBV6-5 and TRBJ2-7; 10 nucleotides line up with TRBD2. Germline V gene lookup returns CDR1 MNHEY and CDR2 SVGAGI. The CDR3 is 15 residues long. J was trimmed by 2 bases and V by 5 bases; bases with no gene match: 6. CDR3 protein: CASSKTSGRAYEQYF. The CDR3 bases are TGTGCCAGCAGTAAGACTAGCGGGCGGGCCTACGAGCAGTACTTC.

The sample holds a few counts of this clonotype. The rearrangement joins TRBV2 to TRBJ2-4; 8 bases align to TRBD1. V shed 6 bases and J 6 bases; nucleotides not matched to a gene: 7. The germline V gene has CDR1 SNHLY and CDR2 FYNNEI. CDR3 length: 14 residues. CDR3 in amino acids: CASRTTGVRNIQYF. CDR3 bases: TGTGCCAGCAGGACGACAGGGGTACGAAACATTCAGTACTTC.

This clonotype has ten or more counts. The chain links TRBV20-1 to TRBJ2-2; possibly TRBD2 for D (6 bases). CDR3 length equals 12 residues. V lost 0 bases and J 8 bases, leaving 7 bases between the germline ends. CDR1 and CDR2 from the germline V gene are DFQATT and SNEGSKA (reference sequence). This CDR3 is CSAREGGGELFF. The CDR3 nucleotides are TGCAGTGCTAGAGAGGGGGGTGGGGAGCTGTTTTTT.

The chain combines TRBV19 with TRBJ1-6; 11 bases are a match to TRBD1. The CDR3 length is 15 residues. Germline trimming cut 4 bases from V and 10 bases from J; bases unmatched to any gene: 6. Germline CDR1 and CDR2: LNHDA and SQIVND (reference sequence). Written as DNA, the CDR3 is TGTGCCAGTAGTACCCCCGGGACAGGGGGATCACCCCTCCACTTT. Protein: CASSTPGTGGSPLHF.